Presented here are 8 T cell receptor beta chains from one specimen sequenced in a study of cytomegalovirus exposure and HLA in healthy donors. PCR primers comprised 60 Vbeta and 13 Jbeta primers. Libraries were prepared by immunoSEQ multiplex PCR; TCRdb keeps only in-frame clonotypes and omits some of them. This table has 85,000 to 130,000 clones, approximately 80% appearing once. The specimen sequenced was PBMCs. Every receptor here comes from a middle-aged woman in good health and CMV-seronegative.

V usage is TRBV28 and J usage is TRBJ2-6, with no clear D. This CDR3 spans 13 amino acids. Trimming took 10 bases from V and 3 from J, leaving 10 bases between them. CDR1 is MDHEN and CDR2 is SYDVKM in the germline V gene. The CDR3 loop reads CATHVGGANVLTF. CDR3 in DNA: TGTGCCACCCACGTCGGTGGGGCCAACGTCCTGACTTTC. The full variable domain, rest sourced from reference TRBV28 and TRBJ2-6, is DVKVTQSSRYLVKRTGEKVFLECVQDMDHENMFWYRQDPGLGLRLIYFSYDVKMKEKGDIPEGYSVSREKKERFSLILESASTNQTSMYLCATHVGGANVLTFGAGSRLTVL.

V usage is TRBV28 and J usage is TRBJ1-5; D gene uncertain. The CDR3 spans 16 residues. The germline V and J ends were trimmed by 5 bases and 9 bases, with 23 bases remaining between them. Germline-derived CDR1 and CDR2 are MDHEN and SYDVKM. In DNA, the CDR3 is TGTGCCAGCAGTCTCCCTATTGCCTCCAGCGGGGTGCCCCAGCATTTT. Encoded protein: CASSLPIASSGVPQHF.

The V call is TRBV2, the J call TRBJ1-5, with D possibly being TRBD1 (6 bases). Germline CDR1 is SNHLY and CDR2 is FYNNEI. This CDR3 region has 14 residues. Trimming stripped 6 bases from V and 4 bases from J, with 13 bases between. The CDR3 nucleotides are TGTGCCAGCAGATCTTGGGGGCAGAATCAGCCCCAGCATTTT. The encoded protein is CASRSWGQNQPQHF. The full variable domain, with the rest looked up from reference TRBV2 and TRBJ1-5, is EPEVTQTPSHQVTQMGQEVILRCVPISNHLYFYWYRQILGQKVEFLVSFYNNEISEKSEIFDDQFSVERPDGSNFTLKIRSTKLEDSAMYFCASRSWGQNQPQHFGDGTRLSIL.

This clone has a single count. The chain recombines TRBV28 with TRBJ1-2; D remains unclear. Germline V gene sequence: CDR1 MDHEN, CDR2 SYDVKM. The CDR3 spans 13 residues. V was shortened by 9 bases and J by 4 bases, with 15 bases between the two germline ends. The CDR3 nucleotides are TGTGCCAGTTCCCCCTCGGTTCGCTATGGCTACACCTTC. This codes for CASSPSVRYGYTF.

V gene TRBV30 combines with J gene TRBJ1-4; perhaps TRBD1 as D (5 bases). The CDR3 is 13 amino acids. CDR1 is GTSNPN and CDR2 is SVGIG in the germline V gene (reference sequence). V shed 0 bases and J shed 7 bases, with 9 bases lying between them. The CDR3 protein is CAWSVGPSEKLFF. The CDR3, as DNA: TGTGCCTGGAGTGTGGGGCCCAGTGAAAAACTGTTTTTT.

The V gene is TRBV6-6, the J gene TRBJ2-7; 7 positions match TRBD2. Germline CDR1 MNHNY, CDR2 SVGAGI (reference sequence). V trimming: 5 bases; J trimming: 6 bases; junction bases outside the gene matches: 4. The CDR3 runs 12 residues. CDR3 protein: CASSPLAAEQYF. DNA of the CDR3: TGTGCCAGCAGTCCCCTAGCGGCCGAGCAGTACTTC.

The chain carries TRBV7-9 and TRBJ2-1; tentative D call: TRBD2 (6 bases). The CDR3 is 16 residues long. V was cut by 4 bases and J by 9 bases, with 22 bases left in between. The germline CDR1 and CDR2 sequences are SEHNR and FQNEAQ (reference sequence). In DNA form, the CDR3 reads TGTGCCAGCAGCTATCATATCGGAGGGCCTTTTCGTGAGCAGTTCTTC. Translating it yields CASSYHIGGPFREQFF.

The chain combines TRBV6-1 with TRBJ1-2, with 10 bases that match TRBD1. The CDR3 covers 12 residues. Losses at the gene ends were 6 bases for V and 5 bases for J; bases not matched to a gene: 0. Looked up from germline, CDR1 is MNHNS and CDR2 is SASEGT. CDR3 in amino acids: CASRGQGYGYTF. The CDR3 bases are TGTGCCAGCAGGGGACAGGGGTATGGCTACACCTTC.